This T cell receptor (beta chain) was profiled in a study of Ad26.COV2.S vaccination and SARS-CoV-2 variants. Study background: Ad26.COV2.S shots went into the muscle once or twice, 56 days apart.

Assay: immunoSEQ multiplex PCR; the TCRdb copy retains only in-frame clones and omits some. The sample yields some 350,000 clones, more than 75% seen once. The CDR3 loop spans 12 amino acids. Trimming stripped 6 bases from V and 1 base from J, with 7 bases between. Germline V gene sequence: CDR1 KGHSH, CDR2 LQKENI. Described treatment: about 20 received Ad26.COV2.S at low or high dose, single or two shots; about 5 received placebo; per-sample allocation not given. Specimens were obtained on day 63 following the first vaccine or placebo injection. The receptor comes from a person aged 18-65 years who received the Ad26.COV2.S COVID-19 vaccine or a placebo. The chain uses TRBV18 and TRBJ2-7; D perhaps matches TRBD1 (5 bases). The source material was peripheral blood, sampled in a trial of Ad26.COV2.S vaccine versus placebo. The CDR3 coding sequence is TGTGCCAGCTCCGACAGTTCCTACGAGCAGTACTTC. It is translated as CASSDSSYEQYF.